Presented here are 12 T cell receptor beta chains from one specimen sequenced in a study of OX40 agonist ivuxolimab in advanced cancers. Clones were read by immunoSEQ multiplex PCR, and TCRdb kept only the in-frame ones, dropping some. Altogether about 78,000 clones are present, about 90% being singletons, with the ten largest covering 2.5% to 3%. The sequences come from CD4+ or CD8+ T cells sorted from blood, collected in a trial of the OX40 agonist ivuxolimab. The receptors were gathered from an adult with an advanced solid tumor such as melanoma, head and neck, liver or kidney cancer.

The chain uses TRBV2 and TRBJ1-1; TRBD1 is a possible D gene (6 bases). The CDR3 is 16 amino acids. CDR1 and CDR2 from the germline V gene are SNHLY and FYNNEI. Between the trimmed V and J ends, which lost 1 base and 3 bases, there was a span of 15 bases. The CDR3 DNA reads as TGTGCCAGCAGTGAAGAGAGGGACACACTGGACACTGAAGCTTTCTTT. The encoded protein is CASSEERDTLDTEAFF. Together with reference TRBV2 and TRBJ1-1, the CDR3 gives the full variable domain: EPEVTQTPSHQVTQMGQEVILRCVPISNHLYFYWYRQILGQKVEFLVSFYNNEISEKSEIFDDQFSVERPDGSNFTLKIRSTKLEDSAMYFCASSEERDTLDTEAFFGQGTRLTVV.

The chain couples TRBV11-3 to TRBJ1-1, with D perhaps TRBD1 (5 bases). Germline CDR1 reads SGHNT; CDR2 reads YENEEA. The CDR3 runs 13 residues. Deletions cut 1 base from V and 5 bases from J, with 8 bases between. The CDR3, as DNA: TGTGCCAGCAGCTTAGGATGGGGGACTGAAGCTTTCTTT. This translates into CASSLGWGTEAFF.

The V call is TRBV7-9, the J call TRBJ2-7; D is undetermined. Trimming left V 5 bases short and J 7 bases short, with 15 bases between. CDR3 length: 13 amino acids. Per germline, CDR1 SEHNR and CDR2 FQNEAQ (reference sequence). CDR3 loop: CASSISARTEQYF. The CDR3, as DNA: TGTGCCAGCAGCATCAGCGCCCGAACGGAGCAGTACTTC. Full variable domain (remainder filled in from reference TRBV7-9 and TRBJ2-7): DTGVSQNPRHKITKRGQNVTFRCDPISEHNRLYWYRQTLGQGPEFLTYFQNEAQLEKSRLLSDRFSAERPKGSFSTLEIQRTEQGDSAMYLCASSISARTEQYFGPGTRLTVT.

The chain couples TRBV5-1 to TRBJ1-1, with TRBD1 as a possible D gene (6 bases). The CDR3 is 14 residues long. The V and J ends lost 3 bases and 6 bases respectively, with 15 bases between them. CDR1 and CDR2 (germline): SGHRS, YFSETQ. This CDR3 reads CASSWGDTRSEAFF. As DNA, the CDR3 is TGCGCCAGCAGCTGGGGGGACACGAGATCTGAAGCTTTCTTT.

The chain recombines TRBV6-6 with TRBJ2-7; no definite D call. This CDR3 spans 15 amino acids. V gave up 8 bases and J gave up 0 bases, with 17 bases separating them. Germline CDR1 reads MNHNY; CDR2 reads SVGAGI (reference sequence). The chain's CDR3 is CASLGTDASSYEQYF. CDR3 nucleotides: TGTGCCAGCCTCGGAACGGACGCGTCCTCCTACGAGCAGTACTTC.

The chain combines TRBV30 with TRBJ2-5; 9 bases agree with TRBD2. The CDR3 is 13 residues long. Per the germline V gene, CDR1 is GTSNPN and CDR2 is SVGIG (reference sequence). The CDR3: CGEGGSSGVPQYF. The DNA of the CDR3 is TGTGGGGAGGGAGGATCTAGCGGGGTGCCCCAGTACTTC.

The chain combines TRBV28 with TRBJ1-2; perhaps TRBD1 as D (5 bases). The germline CDR1 and CDR2 sequences are MDHEN and SYDVKM. V was cut by 5 bases and J by 4 bases, with 14 bases left in between. CDR3 length: 14 residues. CDR3 sequence reads: CASSPGPRVYGYTF. CDR3 coding DNA: TGTGCCAGCAGTCCGGGGCCACGGGTCTATGGCTACACCTTC.

The chain is built from TRBV5-1 and TRBJ2-6, with 7 bases that match TRBD1. Looked up from germline, CDR1 is SGHRS and CDR2 is YFSETQ. The J segment lost 4 bases and the V segment lost 2 bases, leaving 9 bases of the junction unmatched. This CDR3 region has 17 residues. The CDR3 loop reads CASSLVTGTSGANVLTF. The CDR3 DNA follows: TGCGCCAGCAGCTTAGTGACAGGGACCTCCGGGGCCAACGTCCTGACTTTC.

The CDR3 bases are TGTGCCAGCCGACAGGGGGCGAGCTATGGCTACACCTTC. It translates to CASRQGASYGYTF. V and J are TRBV19 and TRBJ1-2; 10 positions match TRBD1. The CDR3 sequence is 13 residues long. Trimming removed 9 bases from V and 4 bases from J; junction bases left unmatched: 5. Germline CDR1 is LNHDA and CDR2 is SQIVND (reference sequence). The complete variable domain, with remaining parts taken from reference TRBV19 and TRBJ1-2, reads DGGITQSPKYLFRKEGQNVTLSCEQNLNHDAMYWYRQDPGQGLRLIYYSQIVNDFQKGDIAEGYSVSREKKESFPLTVTSAQKNPTAFYLCASRQGASYGYTFGSGTRLTVV.

This chain uses TRBV28 with TRBJ2-5, with 7 bases fitting TRBD2. The J segment lost 0 bases and the V segment lost 4 bases, leaving 5 bases of the junction unmatched. The CDR3 has 15 amino acids. The germline CDR1 and CDR2 sequences are MDHEN and SYDVKM. The CDR3 spells CASSSLAGNQETQYF. CDR3 nucleotide sequence: TGTGCCAGCAGTTCATTAGCGGGCAACCAAGAGACCCAGTACTTC.

The J gene is TRBJ2-5, the V gene TRBV6-5, with D hard to call. Trimming left V 5 bases short and J 5 bases short, with 12 bases between. The CDR3 is 13 amino acids. From germline, CDR1 is MNHEY and CDR2 SVGAGI. CDR3 nucleotides: TGTGCCAGCAGTAGAAGGGCCCGGGAGACCCAGTACTTC. It yields the protein CASSRRARETQYF.

Turning to this clone: The junction departs from germline at one end; a sequencing error may be responsible. The chain links TRBV7-2 to TRBJ2-7, with TRBD2 matching over 8 bases. Germline V CDR1 and CDR2: SGHTA, FQGNSA. The CDR3 runs 14 residues. Here the CDR3 DNA reads TGTGCCAGCAGTTTAGCGGGAATCTCCTACGAGCAGTACTTC. This gives the protein CASSLAGISYEQYF.